This T cell receptor beta chain was identified during a study of neoadjuvant anti-PD-1 for oral cavity cancer. CDR3 length: 11 amino acids. The germline V gene encodes CDR1 SGHKS and CDR2 YYEKEE (reference sequence). The germline V and J ends were trimmed by 0 bases and 9 bases, with 4 bases remaining between them. These newly diagnosed stage II-IVA oral cavity squamous cell carcinoma patients had no prior systemic or radiation treatment. Analysis of PBMCs was direct, with no culture step. The protocol was immunoSEQ multiplex PCR, while the TCRdb copy is restricted to in-frame clones and leaves out a portion. The sample lists some 15,000 clones; 70% to 80% were seen once.

This specimen was PBMCs, taken before nivolumab (anti-PD-1) treatment. The chain links TRBV5-5 to TRBJ2-1, with D uncertain. The TCR originated in a person aged 40-85 years with oral cavity squamous cell carcinoma. The CDR3 spells CASSLVVEQFF. The DNA for the CDR3 is TGTGCCAGCAGCTTGGTCGTTGAGCAGTTCTTC.